The clone carrying this T cell receptor beta chain occurred once. The record originates from a study of control samples from healthy donors and cancer patients. In germline, CDR1 is SGHAT, CDR2 FQNNGV. V gave up 6 bases and J gave up 0 bases; unmatched junction bases: 11. This CDR3 comprises 19 residues. TCRdb's copy holds only in-frame clones and misses some; the assay was immunoSEQ multiplex PCR. Of over 40,000 clones detected, 85% to 90% appear once; the ten largest clones hold under 45%. The receptor comes from a man aged 50 to 59 with head and neck cancer. Sequenced input: PBMCs. The rearrangement uses TRBV11-2 and TRBJ2-6, with 10 bases aligning to TRBD1. In nucleotides, the CDR3 is TGTGCCAGCAGTTCCCCGCGACAGGGGGCACGCTCTGGGGCCAACGTCCTGACTTTC. It encodes CASSSPRQGARSGANVLTF.